This record looks at one TCR beta chain sequence and its context. What it recognizes is unknown. The sorted Tregs were CD4+CD25+CD127-/low cells. Findings and limits, study-wide: The TCR gene usage of tumor memory CD4+ T cells clustered together with blood and lymph node memory CD4+ cells and with lymph node naive CD4+ cells. Tumor Treg TCRs overlapped most with tumor naive CD4+ cells. Larger-cohort validation covered only one TCR beta V-J rearrangement.

Full-length variable regions came from constant-region reverse primers plus semi-nested Nested Universal Primer A PCR. MiXCR, applied by TCRdb to the 5' RACE reads, yields one record per CDR3 protein. The table has tens of thousands of distinct CDR3 sequences, about 25% seen once; the top ten hold around 2%. The V gene end was trimmed by 0 bases and the J gene end by 1 base; junction bases not matched to a gene: 10. CDR1 is DFQATT and CDR2 is SNEGSKA in the germline V gene (reference sequence). The CDR3 consists of 18 residues. J is TRBJ2-1 and V is TRBV20-1; 9 nucleotides agree with TRBD2. The sequenced sample consisted of tumor-infiltrating Tregs sorted from the breast tumor. The TCR sequence derives from a female donor with breast cancer. The CDR3 DNA reads as TGCAGTGCTAGAGATCTTTATAGGCTAGCGGGGTCCTACAATGAGCAGTTCTTC. Encoded protein: CSARDLYRLAGSYNEQFF.